The clone carrying this TCR beta chain was seen at least ten times. This sample was included in a study of response to subunit inactivated influenza vaccine. Trimming shortened V by 5 bases and J by 8 bases, and 10 bases separated the two germline ends. This CDR3 is built from 12 residues. TCRdb re-analysed the RT-PCR reads in MiXCR, keeping a single row per CDR3 protein. The profile shows about 540,000 distinct CDR3 sequences, 20% to 25% of them singletons. The data also belong to a second study, concerning T cells expressing NK-cell markers. As that report states: It was by 5'RACE template switching with UMIs that TCR beta cDNA was made. The CD3+CD56-NKG2C+ fraction of several donors was also led by these clonotypes.

V usage is TRBV12-3 or TRBV12-4 and J usage is TRBJ2-1; TRBD1 is a possible D gene (6 bases). The clonotype comes from a man aged 50-60 years who received an inactivated influenza vaccine. The source was CD4+ T cells sorted from PBMCs, collected roughly 12 days after vaccination. As DNA, the CDR3 is TGTGCCAGCAGTAAACAGGGCCATGAGCAGTTCTTC. Its protein is CASSKQGHEQFF.